This T cell receptor beta chain was recovered during a study of cytomegalovirus exposure and HLA in healthy donors. General study results and limits: The majority of CMV-associated TCR beta chains were reported as apparently HLA-restricted in a later analysis. Several of the most significant clusters appeared linked to common viral pathogens, based on a later analysis.

Turning to this clone: Its target is unknown.

PCR primers comprised 60 Vbeta and 13 Jbeta primers. Sequenced by immunoSEQ multiplex PCR; TCRdb stores in-frame clones only, minus some. The sample includes roughly 120,000 clones, roughly 81% of them seen just once. Though probably carrying unrecorded immune exposures, donors were nominally healthy at sampling. Source material: PBMCs. This sequence originates from a woman aged 25-40 years in good health and CMV-seronegative.

The CDR3 spells CASSQDSFSGNTIYF. DNA for the CDR3: TGTGCCAGCAGCCAGGACAGCTTCTCTGGAAACACCATATATTTT. The genes are TRBV5-4 and TRBJ1-3; maybe TRBD1 (6 bases). CDR3 length: 15 residues. Germline V lookup: CDR1 SGHNT, CDR2 YYREEE (reference sequence). V lost 4 bases and J lost 0, with 11 bases in between.